The 26 T cell receptor beta chains below were found in one sample sequenced in a study of T cells expressing NK-cell markers. TCRdb re-called the 5' RACE reads; one entry per CDR3 protein, DNA not given. This sample lists roughly 390,000 distinct CDR3 sequences; its ten largest clones have around 10%. Material: blood T cells: a sorted CD56 or NKG2C T cell subset, CD4+ or CD8+ T cells, or bulk PBMC T cells (not recorded which). These receptors were obtained from a woman between 45 and 60 years old in good health.

This sequence joins TRBV4-1 and TRBJ2-1; TCRdb outputs TRBD2, but without DNA this stays unchecked. The length of the CDR3 is 16 residues. CDR1 is MGHRA, CDR2 YSYEKL, per germline. CDR3 amino acids: CASSQAPLAGTNEQFF.

V usage is TRBV5-1 and J usage is TRBJ2-4; TCRdb's assignment of TRBD1 cannot be checked, as there is no DNA. There are 16 residues in the CDR3. Germline V CDR1 and CDR2: SGHRS, YFSETQ. This chain's CDR3 is CASSSRGQGTKNIQYF.

The chain recombines TRBV29-1 with TRBJ1-4; the TCRdb D gene call, TRBD1, has no DNA to confirm it. Germline V gene data show CDR1 as SQVTM and CDR2 as ANQGSEA. CDR3 length: 13 residues. The CDR3 loop reads CSVSVPWDEKLFF.

CDR3 sequence: CSASSRTGWETQYF. The chain recombines TRBV20-1 with TRBJ2-5; the TCRdb call, TRBD1, lacks DNA for checking. The CDR3 runs to 14 residues. CDR1 and CDR2 (germline): DFQATT, SNEGSKA (reference sequence).

The J gene is TRBJ2-7, the V gene TRBV5-1; TCRdb proposes TRBD2, but this gene call is untestable without DNA. There are 17 residues in the CDR3. The V gene's germline CDR1 is SGHRS and CDR2 YFSETQ. CDR3: CASSLGGLSPSDYEQYF.

The rearrangement links TRBV6-5 to TRBJ2-5; TCRdb lists TRBD1, though no DNA is available to test this call. The CDR3 is 19 residues long. Germline V gives CDR1 MNHEY, CDR2 SVGAGI. CDR3 sequence reads: CASSYGAHGTGDHLETQYF.

V gene TRBV14 combines with J gene TRBJ2-5; TCRdb's D call of TRBD1 is untestable without DNA. CDR3 length: 16 amino acids. Germline V lookup: CDR1 SGHDN, CDR2 FVKESK. The CDR3 sequence: CASSQVGRERAETQYF.

The J gene is TRBJ1-5, the V gene TRBV12-3 or TRBV12-4; with no DNA, the TCRdb D assignment of TRBD1 cannot be verified. The CDR3 length is 16 residues. CDR3 sequence: CASSLRGNRFNQPQHF.

The rearrangement links TRBV24-1 to TRBJ2-1; TCRdb picks TRBD1, but there is no DNA to check that call. There are 15 residues in the CDR3. The germline CDR1 and CDR2 sequences are KGHDR and SFDVKD. The CDR3 region is CATSDSRGGSNEQFF.

The rearrangement uses TRBV12-3 or TRBV12-4 and TRBJ2-5; the TCRdb D gene call, TRBD1, has no DNA to confirm it. The CDR3 contains 14 residues. CDR3: CASSRDTEKETQYF.

The V call is TRBV6-6, the J call TRBJ2-7; TCRdb selects TRBD2, and the lack of DNA leaves this call unchecked. The germline V gene encodes CDR1 MNHNY and CDR2 SVGAGI (reference sequence). The CDR3 extends over 15 amino acids. The CDR3: CASRVGLAETYEQYF.

This sequence joins TRBV5-5 and TRBJ1-1; the TCRdb call, TRBD1, lacks DNA for checking. The V gene's germline CDR1 is SGHKS and CDR2 YYEKEE (reference sequence). The CDR3 sequence is 15 residues long. The CDR3 here is CASSWFGGENTEAFF.

V gene TRBV24-1 combines with J gene TRBJ2-3; TCRdb's D call, TRBD1, is unchecked because there is no DNA. The CDR3 covers 16 residues. CDR1 KGHDR and CDR2 SFDVKD come from the germline V gene. The CDR3 region is CATSVRGRPPEDTQYF.

The genes are TRBV29-1 and TRBJ2-1; TCRdb designates TRBD2, a call that cannot be tested without DNA. This CDR3 has 16 residues. In germline, CDR1 is SQVTM, CDR2 ANQGSEA. CDR3 sequence: CSVGEGKLSSYNEQFF.

The V gene is TRBV4-2, the J gene TRBJ2-1; TCRdb's D call of TRBD2 is untestable without DNA. The CDR3 totals 13 residues. Germline lookup yields CDR1 LGHNA and CDR2 YNFKEQ. The CDR3 sequence: CASSHLEAVEQFF.

The chain carries TRBV7-2 and TRBJ2-3; TCRdb indicates TRBD2, and absent DNA this call remains unverified. This CDR3 region has 15 residues. CDR1 and CDR2 (germline): SGHTA, FQGNSA. The CDR3 loop reads CASSVRLAMADTQYF.

The V gene is TRBV5-1, the J gene TRBJ2-1; TCRdb returns TRBD2, unconfirmable since there is no DNA. CDR3 length: 17 residues. Germline lookup yields CDR1 SGHRS and CDR2 YFSETQ. CDR3: CASSNLPRESSYNEQFF.

This chain links TRBV5-1 with TRBJ1-6. Per the germline V gene, CDR1 is SGHRS and CDR2 is YFSETQ. The CDR3 runs to 14 residues. The CDR3 sequence is CASRNEGGNSPLHF. Full variable domain (outside the CDR3, taken from reference TRBV5-1 and TRBJ1-6): KAGVTQTPRYLIKTRGQQVTLSCSPISGHRSVSWYQQTPGQGLQFLFEYFSETQRNKGNFPGRFSGRQFSNSRSEMNVSTLELGDSALYLCASRNEGGNSPLHFGNGTRLTVT.

This chain links TRBV7-8 with TRBJ1-5. The CDR3 runs 15 residues. In germline, CDR1 is SGHVS, CDR2 FQNEAQ. CDR3 protein: CASSPRPGVNQPQHF.

The CDR3 loop reads CASSSRDSRRFEQFF. V and J are TRBV11-3 and TRBJ2-1. The CDR3 contains 15 residues. Germline lookup yields CDR1 SGHNT and CDR2 YENEEA.

This chain uses TRBV12-3 or TRBV12-4 with TRBJ2-1; TCRdb calls TRBD1, which cannot be checked without DNA. The CDR3 has 15 amino acids. The CDR3 region is CASSYPGRPYNEQFF.

The chain carries TRBV6-2 or TRBV6-3 and TRBJ2-7; with no DNA, the TCRdb D assignment of TRBD1 cannot be verified. Germline-derived CDR1 and CDR2 are MNHEY and SVGEGT. The CDR3 extends over 15 amino acids. CDR3 sequence: CASSTPAGVGYEQYF.

The rearrangement links TRBV12-3 or TRBV12-4 to TRBJ1-4. The CDR3 sequence is 15 residues long. The chain's CDR3 is CASSSGSGINEKLFF.

This chain uses TRBV4-1 with TRBJ2-2; checking the TCRdb D call of TRBD1 is not possible without DNA. This CDR3 contains 14 residues. Germline-derived CDR1 and CDR2 are MGHRA and YSYEKL. CDR3 region: CASSQEDRTGELFF.

The chain couples TRBV20-1 to TRBJ2-1; absent DNA, TCRdb's TRBD2 call cannot be checked. This CDR3 contains 15 residues. In germline, CDR1 is DFQATT, CDR2 SNEGSKA (reference sequence). Here the CDR3 reads CSARASGRRRNEQFF.

The V gene is TRBV9, the J gene TRBJ2-1; checking the TCRdb D call of TRBD1 is not possible without DNA. CDR3 size: 16 residues. Germline lookup yields CDR1 SGDLS and CDR2 YYNGEE. CDR3 region: CASSSGTGRYFNEQFF.